This passage covers 21 T cell receptor beta chains from one sample sequenced in a study of blood T cell repertoires in COVID-19. Clones were sequenced by immunoSEQ multiplex PCR, and TCRdb holds only the in-frame ones, with some missing. This sample has roughly 86,000 clones; 80% to 85% occur once, and the top ten carry approximately 6.8%. Sequencing was done on a sample of peripheral blood. The receptors originated from a man aged 60 to 75 with acute or convalescent COVID-19.

This clone was observed once. The V and J genes are TRBV10-2 and TRBJ1-4; a weak D match, TRBD1 (5 bases). The CDR3 consists of 16 residues. Germline V gene lookup returns CDR1 WSHSY and CDR2 SAAADI. The V end lost 6 bases, the J end lost 2 bases, and 16 bases lay between the germline ends. The CDR3 reads CASRGGAGSTNEKLFF. The CDR3, as DNA: TGCGCCAGCAGGGGGGGAGCCGGATCGACTAATGAAAAACTGTTTTTT.

This clone was observed a handful of times. The genes are TRBV7-3 and TRBJ2-2, with 8 bases lining up with TRBD1. There are 16 residues in the CDR3. With 5 bases clipped from V and 4 bases from J, the junction kept 9 bases outside the gene matches. Germline V gene sequence: CDR1 SGHTA, CDR2 FQGTGA. The CDR3 is CASSPWTGRGTGELFF. CDR3 bases: TGTGCCAGCAGCCCCTGGACAGGGCGCGGCACCGGGGAGCTGTTTTTT. Based on the CDR3 plus reference TRBV7-3 and TRBJ2-2, the full variable domain is GAGVSQTPSNKVTEKGKYVELRCDPISGHTALYWYRQSLGQGPEFLIYFQGTGAADDSGLPNDRFFAVRPEGSVSTLKIQRTERGDSAVYLCASSPWTGRGTGELFFGEGSRLTVL.

This rearrangement joins TRBV29-1 to TRBJ1-1; possible D gene TRBD1, 6 bases. Trimming shortened V by 3 bases and J by 7 bases, and 9 bases separated the two germline ends. The CDR3 extends over 11 amino acids. CDR1 and CDR2 from the germline V gene are SQVTM and ANQGSEA. CDR3 loop: CSVELGGEAFF. The DNA of the CDR3 is TGCAGCGTTGAGCTAGGGGGTGAAGCTTTCTTT.

The genes are TRBV7-8 and TRBJ1-4, with unresolved D. The germline V gene encodes CDR1 SGHVS and CDR2 FQNEAQ. The CDR3 extends over 15 amino acids. Trimming removed 5 bases at V and 0 bases at J, with 10 bases between. The CDR3 loop is CASSPNGATNEKLFF. In nucleotides, the CDR3 is TGTGCCAGCAGCCCGAACGGGGCAACTAATGAAAAACTGTTTTTT.

The CDR3 reads CASSTPDPAEGTEAFF. The CDR3 region has the DNA TGTGCCAGCAGTACTCCGGATCCTGCAGAGGGCACTGAAGCTTTCTTT. This rearrangement joins TRBV6-2 or TRBV6-3 to TRBJ1-1; D is undetermined. The CDR3 extends over 16 amino acids. Germline CDR1 and CDR2: MNHEY and SVGEGT. Trimming cost V 5 bases and J 4 bases, with 20 bases left between them.

The chain couples TRBV6-6 to TRBJ1-2, with 9 bases lining up with TRBD1. Per germline, CDR1 MNHNY and CDR2 SVGAGI (reference sequence). The CDR3 loop spans 14 amino acids. The ends lost 6 bases at V and 4 bases at J; junction bases unmatched: 6. The DNA of the CDR3 is TGTGCCAGCAGATCGTTGGACAGGGGCTATGGCTACACCTTC. Amino acid sequence: CASRSLDRGYGYTF.

The chain carries TRBV5-6 and TRBJ1-5; no firm D call. V shed 2 bases and J shed 5 bases, with 11 bases lying between them. There are 14 residues in the CDR3. Per the germline V gene, CDR1 is SGHDT and CDR2 is YYEEEE. The CDR3 is CASSFLGQDQPQHF. CDR3 coding DNA: TGTGCCAGCAGCTTTTTGGGTCAGGATCAGCCCCAGCATTTT.

A remark on this clone: The same CDR3 arises from other DNA sequences in this sample as well. The J gene is TRBJ2-3, the V gene TRBV19; D possibly corresponds to TRBD2 (6 bases). Germline V gene sequence: CDR1 LNHDA, CDR2 SQIVND (reference sequence). The ends were cut back, 4 bases at V and 1 base at J, with 6 bases in the middle. The CDR3 is made up of 13 amino acids. The CDR3, as DNA: TGTGCCAGTAGTAGGGGGGGCACAGATACGCAGTATTTT. Protein product: CASSRGGTDTQYF.

CDR3 amino acids: CASSLGAAGAYEQYF. CDR3 coding DNA: TGCGCCAGCAGCTTGGGAGCTGCAGGGGCCTACGAGCAGTACTTC. This chain joins TRBV5-1 and TRBJ2-7; perhaps TRBD1 as D (6 bases). V was pared by 0 bases and J by 2 bases, with 12 bases between. CDR1 is SGHRS, CDR2 YFSETQ, per germline. The CDR3 extends over 15 amino acids.

The rearrangement links TRBV10-1 to TRBJ1-1; 7 positions match TRBD1. Germline-derived CDR1 and CDR2 are WNHNN and SYGVQD (reference sequence). This CDR3 is 14 amino acids long. The junction had 13 bases not matched to a gene; V was cut back by 8 bases and J by 7 bases. The CDR3: CASASSDRAHEAFF. The CDR3 DNA follows: TGCGCCAGCGCCAGCTCCGACAGGGCCCATGAAGCTTTCTTT.

This clone appeared once. The chain is built from TRBV5-5 and TRBJ1-2; D not certain. Germline V gives CDR1 SGHKS, CDR2 YYEKEE (reference sequence). Trimming took off 4 bases at V and 4 bases at J, with 17 bases between the two ends. The CDR3 loop spans 15 amino acids. The CDR3 bases are TGTGCCAGCAGCCCCGCCCTCACAGCGGGCTATGGCTACACCTTC. Its protein product is CASSPALTAGYGYTF.

The V and J genes are TRBV6-2 or TRBV6-3 and TRBJ1-5; D gene ambiguous. V lost 0 bases, J lost 1 base, and 16 bases lay in between. The CDR3 is made up of 18 amino acids. The V gene's germline CDR1 is MNHEY and CDR2 SVGEGT. CDR3 sequence: CASSYSPALVMSNQPQHF. The CDR3 DNA reads TGTGCCAGCAGTTACTCCCCTGCGTTGGTTATGAGCAATCAGCCCCAGCATTTT.

The V call is TRBV19, the J call TRBJ2-2; 13 bases agree with TRBD2. Germline assignment: CDR1 LNHDA and CDR2 SQIVND (reference sequence). This CDR3 is 16 amino acids long. With 6 bases clipped from V and 6 bases from J, the junction kept 7 bases outside the gene matches. CDR3 sequence: CASRLTSGGAPGELFF. The CDR3 bases are TGTGCCAGTAGATTAACTAGCGGGGGGGCCCCCGGGGAGCTGTTTTTT.

The chain recombines TRBV5-8 with TRBJ1-1; a possible D gene is TRBD1 (6 bases). The CDR3 consists of 13 residues. CDR1 SGHTS and CDR2 YDEGEE come from the germline V gene. With 2 bases removed from V and 4 bases from J, the gap between germline ends came to 9 bases. CDR3 loop: CASSFTGTTEAFF. The CDR3 DNA sequence: TGTGCCAGCAGCTTTACAGGGACCACTGAAGCTTTCTTT.

The V and J genes are TRBV5-5 and TRBJ1-2, with 7 positions matching TRBD1. The CDR3 is 15 residues long. Germline values: CDR1 SGHKS, CDR2 YYEKEE (reference sequence). The V segment lost 3 bases and the J segment 2 bases; nucleotides outside the gene matches: 7. CDR3 in amino acids: CASSSSGTANYGYTF. The CDR3 DNA reads TGTGCCAGCAGCTCGTCCGGGACAGCGAACTATGGCTACACCTTC.

The chain uses TRBV6-2 or TRBV6-3 and TRBJ1-1; TRBD1 might be the D (5 bases). Trimming pared 0 bases from V and 5 bases from J, leaving 10 bases between. This CDR3 comprises 14 residues. Germline V gene sequence: CDR1 MNHEY, CDR2 SVGEGT. The chain's CDR3 is CASSYSGGKTEAFF. The CDR3, as DNA: TGTGCCAGCAGTTACTCCGGGGGAAAGACTGAAGCTTTCTTT.

The chain employs TRBV5-1 and TRBJ1-6, with TRBD1 identical over 9 bases. The CDR3 has 17 amino acids. V lost 4 bases, J lost 7 bases, and 12 bases stayed unmatched. CDR1 is SGHRS, CDR2 YFSETQ, per germline. CDR3 sequence reads: CASSINRGPGDNSPLHF. CDR3 bases: TGCGCCAGCAGCATCAACAGGGGGCCGGGGGACAATTCACCCCTCCACTTT.

The CDR3 protein is CASSEFVYNEQFF. The CDR3 coding sequence is TGTGCCAGCAGTGAATTCGTGTACAATGAGCAGTTCTTC. The chain combines TRBV6-1 with TRBJ2-1, with D unresolved. The V end lost 2 bases, the J end lost 4 bases, and 6 bases lay between the germline ends. The CDR3 is 13 amino acids. Looked up from germline, CDR1 is MNHNS and CDR2 is SASEGT.

Comment on this clone: The same CDR3 can be traced to other DNA sequences in this sample. The CDR3 DNA follows: TGCGCCAGCAGCCAAGATTGGACAGGGGGCGAGACCCAGTACTTC. It is translated as CASSQDWTGGETQYF. This chain connects TRBV4-3 to TRBJ2-5, with TRBD1 matching over 11 bases. This CDR3 spans 15 amino acids. CDR1 and CDR2 (germline): LGHNA, YSLEER. V shed 0 bases, J shed 5 bases, and the junction held 2 bases outside the gene matches.

This chain joins TRBV7-9 and TRBJ1-2; maybe TRBD1 (6 bases). The V end lost 8 bases, the J end lost 1 base, and 11 bases lay between the germline ends. The germline gives CDR1 SEHNR, CDR2 FQNEAQ (reference sequence). This CDR3 spans 13 amino acids. The CDR3 DNA follows: TGTGCCAGCTTGGGGGCCCTTAACTATGGCTACACCTTC. It yields the protein CASLGALNYGYTF.

The chain carries TRBV7-9 and TRBJ1-5, with a possible D match to TRBD1 (5 bases). The CDR3 contains 16 residues. V lost 2 bases and J 5 bases, leaving 16 bases between the germline ends. Germline-derived CDR1 and CDR2 are SEHNR and FQNEAQ (reference sequence). The CDR3 region is CASSLFDGGEDQPQHF. The CDR3 DNA follows: TGTGCCAGCAGCTTATTCGACGGGGGTGAAGATCAGCCCCAGCATTTT.